This entry is about one TCR beta chain. The germline CDR1 and CDR2 sequences are SNHLY and FYNNEI. V lost 9 bases, J lost 3 bases, and 9 bases lay in between. CDR3 length: 11 amino acids. Authors of the study amplified TCR beta CDR3 regions from RNA transcripts. When the TCR CDR3 underwent first-round RT-PCR, the HTBI primer set was used. TCRdb reanalysed the multiplex PCR reads using MiXCR and keeps one entry per CDR3 protein. The data show over 500,000 distinct CDR3 sequences, 35% to 50% seen once. The data were taken from a study of T cells in Graves' hyperthyroidism and ophthalmopathy. The chain joins TRBV2 to TRBJ2-7, with D unresolved. Material: peripheral blood or thyroid tissue (not recorded which). This receptor was taken from an adult woman with Graves' disease, either hyperthyroidism or ophthalmopathy (not recorded which). The CDR3 DNA reads as TGTGCCAGTGGGAACTTCTACGAGCAGTACTTC. It encodes CASGNFYEQYF.